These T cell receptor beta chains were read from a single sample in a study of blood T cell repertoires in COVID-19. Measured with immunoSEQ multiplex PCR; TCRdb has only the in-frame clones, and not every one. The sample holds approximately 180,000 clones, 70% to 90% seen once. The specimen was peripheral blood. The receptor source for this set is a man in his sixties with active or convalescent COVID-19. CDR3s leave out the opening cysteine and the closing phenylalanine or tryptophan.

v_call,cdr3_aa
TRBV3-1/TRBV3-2,ASSRTDNEQF
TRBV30,AWRGTGGRETQY
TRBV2,ASQGSSYEQY
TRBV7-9,ASILSTDTQY
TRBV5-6,ASSLTGYYGYT
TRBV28,ASSPHSTGNTAF
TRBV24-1,ATSDLRPADRENSPLH
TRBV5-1,ASSLAQSPGETQY
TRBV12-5,ASQRSTDTQY
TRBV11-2,ASSSLAGSLNNEQF
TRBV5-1,ASSSGLAGGKETQY
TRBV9,ASSVGGQGSYEQY
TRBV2,ATTGQSSYNSPLH
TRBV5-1,ASRKGAGEYQETQY
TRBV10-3,AISDSQGYGYT
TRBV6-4,ASSDLKSDRTFYEQY